The 15 T cell receptor beta chains below all came from one sample that was sequenced in a study of tumor-infiltrating lymphocytes in primary liver carcinoma. Both RNA and DNA were isolated together from approximately 20-30 mg of bulk tissue that had not been sorted. With about 470 ng total RNA as template and a constant-region primer, TCR beta cDNA was made. Libraries of TCR beta came from three nested multiplex PCR rounds with slightly modified ARM-PCR. Investigators reported that the first two PCR rounds, at 10 to 11 cycles each, used TRBV1-TRBV30 forward primers with a C-beta reverse primer. TCRdb re-derived calls from the multiplex PCR reads in MiXCR, one entry per CDR3 protein. Of approximately 54,000 distinct CDR3 sequences in the sample, about 73% were seen once. Sequencing used liver tumor tissue from sampling region 2. Subset noted: tumor region T2, inferior pole. These receptors were obtained from a man in his forties with primary liver carcinoma and hepatitis B virus infection.

This clonotype was counted at least ten times. V gene TRBV13 combines with J gene TRBJ2-1; 9 positions match TRBD2. In germline, CDR1 is PRHDT, CDR2 FYEKMQ (reference sequence). The length of the CDR3 is 18 residues. Losses at the gene ends were 2 bases for V and 2 bases for J; bases not matched to a gene: 10. The CDR3 spells CASSLQTSGWGTYNEQFF. Written as DNA, the CDR3 is TGTGCCAGCAGCTTACAGACTAGCGGTTGGGGAACCTACAATGAGCAGTTCTTC.

The chain couples TRBV10-2 to TRBJ1-4, with D possibly TRBD1 on 5 matching bases. The CDR3 extends over 13 amino acids. CDR1 and CDR2 from the germline V gene are WSHSY and SAAADI. Trimming took 3 bases from V and 17 from J, leaving 19 bases between them. The CDR3 is CASSEGKDGRGFF. The CDR3 DNA follows: TGCGCCAGCAGTGAAGGAAAGGACGGGAGGGGCTTTTTT.

To note about this clonotype: The junction and the germline gene differ at one end; a read error may be behind it. This sequence joins TRBV7-9 and TRBJ2-2, with 7 nucleotides matching TRBD2. The germline V gene encodes CDR1 SEHNR and CDR2 FQNEAQ (reference sequence). This CDR3 spans 12 amino acids. This CDR3 reads CASSFNSGELPF. The CDR3 DNA reads TGTGCCAGCAGCTTTAACAGCGGGGAGCTGCCTTTT.

V usage is TRBV6-5 and J usage is TRBJ2-1, with a tentative D call TRBD1 (6 bases). Germline V gene lookup returns CDR1 MNHEY and CDR2 SVGAGI. V gave up 5 bases and J gave up 6 bases, with 11 bases separating them. This CDR3 has 13 amino acids. This CDR3 reads CASSPTGINEQFF. DNA for the CDR3: TGTGCCAGCAGTCCAACAGGGATCAATGAGCAGTTCTTC.

This clonotype was detected many times. This chain links TRBV30 with TRBJ2-1, with no clear D. CDR1 is GTSNPN and CDR2 is SVGIG in the germline V gene (reference sequence). V was cut by 0 bases and J by 2 bases, with 14 bases left in between. The CDR3 is 16 residues long. The DNA of the CDR3 is TGTGCCTGGAGTGTGGATCCCCTTCCCGCCTACAATGAGCAGTTCTTC. Its translation is CAWSVDPLPAYNEQFF.

The DNA for the CDR3 is TGTGCCAGCCATGGCATGGCCTACGAGCAGTACTTC. Translating it yields CASHGMAYEQYF. The V call is TRBV12-3 or TRBV12-4, the J call TRBJ2-7; unclear D gene. Trimming pared 8 bases from V and 2 bases from J, leaving 10 bases between. The length of the CDR3 is 12 residues.

This clonotype was detected a few times. The chain has TRBV5-1 and TRBJ1-2; D ambiguous. The CDR3 spans 15 residues. CDR1 is SGHRS, CDR2 YFSETQ, per germline. The V gene lost 0 bases and the J gene lost 0 bases, with 9 bases spanning the gap. The CDR3 nucleotides are TGCGCCAGCAGCTTGGCGGCAGGTACTAACTATGGCTACACCTTC. Protein product: CASSLAAGTNYGYTF.

Concerning this clonotype: At one end the junction does not follow the germline gene, possibly because of a read error. The chain recombines TRBV11-2 with TRBJ2-2; the D gene is possibly TRBD2 (5 bases). Per germline, CDR1 SGHAT and CDR2 FQNNGV. The CDR3 totals 16 residues. The CDR3 nucleotides read TGTGCCGGCAGCTCCAGACTGGCTTCGAACACCGGGGAGCTGTTTTTC. Translating gives CAGSSRLASNTGELFF. Combining the CDR3 with reference TRBV11-2 and TRBJ2-2 gives the whole variable domain EAGVAQSPRYKIIEKRQSVAFWCNPISGHATLYWYQQILGQGPKLLIQFQNNGVVDDSQLPKDRFSAERLKGVDSTLKIQPAKLEDSAVYLCAGSSRLASNTGELFFGEGSRLTVL.

With respect to this clonotype: An end of the junction differs from the germline gene, which may be a read error. The chain is built from TRBV6-2 or TRBV6-3 and TRBJ2-5; 8 bases are shared with TRBD2. The CDR3 runs 15 residues. Germline V gene lookup returns CDR1 MNHEY and CDR2 SVGEGT. This chain's CDR3 is CASGPGTRVVRGQCF. The CDR3 region has the DNA TGTGCCAGCGGTCCCGGGACTAGAGTAGTTCGTGGCCAGTGCTTC.

As for this clonotype: At one end, the junction sequence differs from germline, possibly due to a read error. The rearrangement uses TRBV14 and TRBJ2-3; the D is unclear. Germline V lookup: CDR1 SGHDN, CDR2 FVKESK. The CDR3 sequence is 12 residues long. CDR3 amino acids: CDSSPNSDTQYF. The CDR3 DNA is TGTGACAGCAGCCCCAATTCAGATACGCAGTATTTT.

In its sample, this clonotype was seen once. The final CDR3 position lacks the conserved phenylalanine or tryptophan, pointing to a likely read error. The V and J genes are TRBV11-2 and TRBJ2-7; D is unclear. This CDR3 has 14 amino acids. Germline V gene sequence: CDR1 SGHAT, CDR2 FQNNGV. The CDR3 here is CASSLTDTVYGQYL. CDR3 DNA: TGTGCCAGCAGCTTAACTGACACTGTCTACGGGCAGTACCTC.

Note on this clonotype: A much more abundant neighbour one base away suggests this may be a read error. The CDR3 DNA follows: TGTGCCAGCGCGACTAGCGGCCACAATAAGCAGTTCTTC. This encodes CASATSGHNKQFF. The rearrangement joins TRBV7-3 to TRBJ2-1, with 9 bases fitting TRBD2. Germline-derived CDR1 and CDR2 are SGHTA and FQGTGA. The CDR3 is 13 amino acids.

This clonotype was seen only once. The rearrangement joins TRBV6-5 to TRBJ2-1; 9 bases align to TRBD1. V lost 9 bases to trimming and J lost 10 bases; unmatched junction nucleotides: 13. CDR3 length: 14 amino acids. CDR1 is MNHEY, CDR2 SVGAGI, per germline. DNA for the CDR3: TGTGCCAGTTGTCCGGGACAGGGCGGTCAGGAGCAGTTCTTC. Translated: CASCPGQGGQEQFF.

The chain links TRBV2 to TRBJ2-3, with D tentatively TRBD1 (6 bases). Germline V gene sequence: CDR1 SNHLY, CDR2 FYNNEI. The V gene lost 8 bases and the J gene lost 3 bases, with 12 bases spanning the gap. The CDR3 is made up of 13 amino acids. The DNA for the CDR3 is TGTGCCAGCTGTCTACAGGGAACAGATACGCAGTATTTT. Translation gives CASCLQGTDTQYF.

The chain has TRBV29-1 and TRBJ2-7; D is perhaps TRBD2 (5 bases). The V gene's germline CDR1 is SQVTM and CDR2 ANQGSEA. Trimming cost V 3 bases and J 7 bases, with 16 bases left between them. The CDR3 totals 13 residues. The CDR3 loop reads CSVEGDGSCEQYF. The DNA of the CDR3 is TGCAGCGTTGAGGGAGACGGCTCCTGTGAGCAGTACTTC.